Listed below are T cell receptor beta chains from one sample, sequenced in a study of molecular identifiers for immune sequencing clone quantification. TCRdb reanalysed the PCR reads using MiXCR and keeps one entry per CDR3 protein. The table lists roughly 90,000 distinct CDR3 sequences, 15% to 20% of them singletons. The specimen sequenced was naive CD8+ T cells from blood, with Jurkat cell RNA spiked in. These TCRs come from a human donor in good health. Some libraries in this study had Jurkat cell RNA spiked in. CDR3s include the opening cysteine and the closing phenylalanine or tryptophan. The D gene is left open where the match is weak. Clone size is given for some rows only: seen once, a few or many times, or a class if the clone is expanded.

>TRBJ2-7|TRBD2|many|TRBV6-2/TRBV6-3
TGTGCCAGCAGTTACTGGGAGGGAACCTACGAGCAGTACTTC
CASSYWEGTYEQYF
>TRBJ2-4|TRBD1|-|TRBV6-2/TRBV6-3
TGTGCCAGCAGTTCACAGGGGGTAGCCCTTTCCAAAAACATTCAGTACTTC
CASSSQGVALSKNIQYF
>TRBJ2-3|-|many|TRBV5-4
TGTGCCAGCAGCTTTGAGGGCACTAGCACAGATACGCAGTATTTT
CASSFEGTSTDTQYF
>TRBJ2-7|-|once|TRBV7-6
TGTGCCAGCAGCCCCTCTGGGGTACTTTACGAGCAGTACTTC
CASSPSGVLYEQYF
>TRBJ2-7|-|-|TRBV7-9
TGTGCCAGCAGTCGGGGCTCCCGCTCCTACGAGCAGTACTTC
CASSRGSRSYEQYF
>TRBJ2-1|-|many|TRBV20-1
TGCAGTGCTCGCCCGAGGGGCTGGTCCTACAATGAGCAGTTCTTC
CSARPRGWSYNEQFF
>TRBJ2-2|TRBD2|many|TRBV15
TGTGCCACCAGCGCTACTAGCGGAAGTAACACCGGGGAGCTGTTTTTT
CATSATSGSNTGELFF
>TRBJ2-7|TRBD2|few|TRBV2
TGTGCCAGCAGCGAAGCGGGAGGGCCCTACGAGCAGTACTTC
CASSEAGGPYEQYF
>TRBJ1-6|TRBD1|many|TRBV9
TGTGCCAGCAGCGCCGGGACAGGGACTTCACCCCTCCACTTT
CASSAGTGTSPLHF
>TRBJ2-2|-|many|TRBV6-5
TGTGCCAGCAGTTACAGCCGGATCGGGGAGCTGTTTTTT
CASSYSRIGELFF
>TRBJ2-3|TRBD2|many|TRBV7-9
TGTGCCAGCAGCTCCTACCGGACTAGCGGGAGGGAGGCGGCAGATACGCAGTATTTT
CASSSYRTSGREAADTQYF
>TRBJ1-1|-|many|TRBV29-1
TGCAGCGTTGAAAGACAGGACCTGAACACTGAAGCTTTCTTT
CSVERQDLNTEAFF
>TRBJ2-2|-|-|TRBV12-3/TRBV12-4
TGTGCCAGCAGTTTGGCTCAGGGTGCGGCCGGGGAGCTGTTTTTT
CASSLAQGAAGELFF
>TRBJ2-3|-|medium-sized|TRBV29-1
TGCAGCGTCCCCCCTCGGTCCCAAGGCCCAGATACGCAGTATTTT
CSVPPRSQGPDTQYF
>TRBJ2-5|-|-|TRBV20-1
TGCAGTGCTAGGGGGTTAGGGGGGGCGTTGAGAAAAGAGACCCAGTACTTC
CSARGLGGALRKETQYF
>TRBJ2-2|-|many|TRBV3-1
TGTGCCAGCAGCCAAGATGTCTCGGGAGATGGCACCGGGGAGCTGTTTTTT
CASSQDVSGDGTGELFF
>TRBJ2-3|-|-|TRBV30
TGTGCCTGGAGTGCCTGGGGTGCAGATACGCAGTATTTT
CAWSAWGADTQYF
>TRBJ2-2|TRBD2|many|TRBV12-3/TRBV12-4
TGTGCCAGCAGTTTTCCGACTAGCGGGAGGGCCAGTACCGGGGAGCTGTTTTTT
CASSFPTSGRASTGELFF
>TRBJ2-3|-|many|TRBV7-2
TGTGCCAGCAGCTTAGTGGTGGGGGCCTGGGCAGATACGCAGTATTTT
CASSLVVGAWADTQYF
>TRBJ1-1|-|many|TRBV29-1
TGCAGCGTCAGGGAAGGCACTGAAGCTTTCTTT
CSVREGTEAFF
>TRBJ2-1|-|-|TRBV27
TGTGCCAGCAGTCATGACAGGAGCTCCTACAATGAGCAGTTCTTC
CASSHDRSSYNEQFF
>TRBJ2-3|-|many|TRBV29-1
TGCAGCGTCATGGGGACTGCAGGATTCACAGATACGCAGTATTTT
CSVMGTAGFTDTQYF
>TRBJ1-2|-|many|TRBV6-4
TGTGCCAGCAGAGACACCGGACAGACCGTCTATGGCTACACCTTC
CASRDTGQTVYGYTF
>TRBJ2-7|TRBD1|few|TRBV27
TGTGCCAGCAGGACCAACAGGGGTCCTTCGAACGAGCAGTACTTC
CASRTNRGPSNEQYF
>TRBJ2-3|-|many|TRBV30
TGTGCCTGGAGTGTATCGCAGCACACAGATACGCAGTATTTT
CAWSVSQHTDTQYF
>TRBJ2-3|TRBD2|many|TRBV20-1
TGCAGTGCCGGCCAGCCTAGCGGGAGCATCACAGATACGCAGTATTTT
CSAGQPSGSITDTQYF
>TRBJ1-2|TRBD1|once|TRBV29-1
TGCAGCGTTGAGAGGGACAGCGGCTATGGCTACACCTTC
CSVERDSGYGYTF
>TRBJ2-7|-|many|TRBV27
TGTGCCAGCAGTTCCCAGGGATGGGCCGAGCAGTACTTC
CASSSQGWAEQYF
>TRBJ1-4|-|-|TRBV19
TGTGCCAGTAGTTCCAATGATGAGGGACCAACTAATGAAAAACTGTTTTTT
CASSSNDEGPTNEKLFF
>TRBJ1-4|-|-|TRBV7-8
TGTGCCAGCAGCTTCTTAGGTGCAACTAATGAAAAACTGTTTTTT
CASSFLGATNEKLFF
>TRBJ1-1|-|many|TRBV11-2
TGTGCCAGCAGCTTATTGGGTGGTGGAACTGAAGCTTTCTTT
CASSLLGGGTEAFF
>TRBJ2-2|TRBD1|many|TRBV4-1
TGCGCCAGCAGCCAATCGACAGGGTCGGCCGGGGAGCTGTTTTTT
CASSQSTGSAGELFF
>TRBJ1-1|-|many|TRBV13
TGTGCCAGCAGCGGACCAGGGACCGACTACACTGAAGCTTTCTTT
CASSGPGTDYTEAFF